Below, 29 T cell receptor beta chains from the same sample are listed, as sequenced in a study of cytotoxic CD8 clonotypes in ibrutinib-treated CLL. TCRdb keeps only in-frame clones here, not all; method: immunoSEQ multiplex PCR. This sample has 300,000 to 350,000 clones; around four fifths occur once, and the top ten carry 6.7%. This material consisted of PBMCs, taken before ibrutinib treatment. These receptor sequences come from a human donor with chronic lymphocytic leukemia.

This clone was observed once. The CDR3 loop reads CASSQDRLSYEQYF. The CDR3 DNA sequence: TGCGCCAGCAGCCAAGACAGGCTTTCCTACGAGCAGTACTTC. The rearrangement joins TRBV4-1 to TRBJ2-7, with D unresolved. This CDR3 region has 14 residues. V was pared by 0 bases and J by 1 base, with 7 bases between. Germline values: CDR1 MGHRA, CDR2 YSYEKL.

This clone showed up just once. The chain has TRBV18 and TRBJ2-2, with D hard to call. Germline loops: CDR1 KGHSH, CDR2 LQKENI. Trimming removed 5 bases at V and 7 bases at J, with 14 bases between. The CDR3 contains 14 residues. The CDR3 sequence is CASSETRTYGELFF. CDR3 nucleotides: TGTGCCAGCTCAGAGACCAGGACGTACGGGGAGCTGTTTTTT. Filled out from reference TRBV18 and TRBJ2-2, the complete variable domain reads NAGVMQNPRHLVRRRGQEARLRCSPMKGHSHVYWYRQLPEEGLKFMVYLQKENIIDESGMPKERFSAEFPKEGPSILRIQQVVRGDSAAYFCASSETRTYGELFFGEGSRLTVL.

The genes are TRBV18 and TRBJ2-1, with 8 bases fitting TRBD1. Germline values: CDR1 KGHSH, CDR2 LQKENI. The CDR3 is made up of 14 amino acids. The ends lost 6 bases at V and 4 bases at J; junction bases unmatched: 5. CDR3 in amino acids: CASSGQVGYNEQFF. As DNA, the CDR3 is TGTGCCAGCTCGGGACAGGTGGGGTACAATGAGCAGTTCTTC.

This clone was picked up a small number of times. The rearrangement uses TRBV18 and TRBJ2-7; D call uncertain. V lost 2 bases, J lost 2 bases, and 4 bases lay in between. CDR3 length: 12 residues. Germline CDR1 KGHSH, CDR2 LQKENI. CDR3 residues: CASSPNAYEQYF. The CDR3 bases are TGTGCCAGCTCACCAAACGCCTACGAGCAGTACTTC.

The V and J genes are TRBV9 and TRBJ1-2; 10 nucleotides align to TRBD1. This CDR3 region has 15 residues. Germline-derived CDR1 and CDR2 are SGDLS and YYNGEE. After removal of 2 bases from V and 3 bases from J, the junction contained 4 bases not matched to a gene. The CDR3 loop reads CASSVTGGSYYGYTF. CDR3 nucleotides: TGTGCCAGCAGCGTGACAGGGGGCTCCTACTATGGCTACACCTTC.

The rearrangement links TRBV19 to TRBJ1-5; 9 bases agree with TRBD1. V dropped 5 bases and J dropped 7; count of bases not matched to a gene: 6. The germline V gene encodes CDR1 LNHDA and CDR2 SQIVND (reference sequence). The CDR3 consists of 14 residues. The CDR3, as DNA: TGTGCCAGTAGTGGGACAGGGTTCAGCCAGCCCCAGCATTTT. Encoded protein: CASSGTGFSQPQHF.

This clone appeared a few times. The J gene is TRBJ1-2, the V gene TRBV4-3; perhaps TRBD1 as D (6 bases). The germline gives CDR1 LGHNA, CDR2 YSLEER. CDR3 size: 14 residues. V lost 0 bases and J lost 5, with 10 bases in between. CDR3 amino acids: CASSQDLGAYGYTF. The CDR3 DNA is TGCGCCAGCAGCCAAGATTTGGGGGCATATGGCTACACCTTC.

V and J are TRBV21-1 and TRBJ1-2; TRBD1, the D gene given by the table, was not confirmed from the DNA. TRBV21-1 represents a pseudogene. CDR3 size: 19 residues. As DNA, the CDR3 is TGTGCCAGCAGCAACATGGAATACAGGGTGACAAGACCTTACTATGGCTACACCTTC. It yields the protein CASSNMEYRVTRPYYGYTF.

This chain links TRBV11-2 with TRBJ2-1, with 7 bases identical to TRBD2. V was clipped by 1 base and J by 7 bases; unmatched bases: 7. CDR1 and CDR2 from the germline V gene are SGHAT and FQNNGV. The CDR3 is made up of 15 amino acids. DNA for the CDR3: TGTGCCAGCAGCTTAGGAAGGACTAGATCGAATGAGCAGTTCTTC. The encoded protein is CASSLGRTRSNEQFF.

The V and J genes are TRBV7-8 and TRBJ2-1, with TRBD2 as a possible D gene (6 bases). The CDR3 totals 15 residues. V shed 6 bases and J shed 8 bases, with 20 bases lying between them. CDR1 and CDR2 (germline): SGHVS, FQNEAQ. This chain's CDR3 is CASRFGTPLTYEQFF. In DNA form, the CDR3 reads TGTGCCAGCAGGTTCGGGACTCCCCTAACCTATGAGCAGTTCTTC.

The V gene is TRBV27, the J gene TRBJ2-1; TRBD2 agrees at 8 bases. V lost 6 bases, J lost 0 bases, and 10 bases stayed unmatched. Per the germline V gene, CDR1 is MNHEY and CDR2 is SMNVEV (reference sequence). The CDR3 sequence is 17 residues long. The CDR3 nucleotides read TGTGCCAGCAGACCCGGGTTTGGGACTAGCTCCTACAATGAGCAGTTCTTC. Translation: CASRPGFGTSSYNEQFF.

V gene TRBV7-9 combines with J gene TRBJ2-5; 7 bases are a match to TRBD2. The junction had 6 bases not matched to a gene; V was cut back by 6 bases and J by 2 bases. The CDR3 runs 14 residues. Per germline, CDR1 SEHNR and CDR2 FQNEAQ (reference sequence). CDR3 protein: CASRETSLQETQYF. The CDR3 DNA follows: TGTGCCAGCAGGGAGACTAGCTTGCAAGAGACCCAGTACTTC.

The CDR3 region has the DNA TGTGCCAGTAGTATCCTCGACAGGGAAGTCTACGAGCAGTACTTC. It yields the protein CASSILDREVYEQYF. The chain uses TRBV19 and TRBJ2-7; 7 bases are a match to TRBD1. The V and J ends lost 3 bases and 3 bases, in that order; junction bases with no gene match: 8. CDR3 size: 15 residues. CDR1 is LNHDA, CDR2 SQIVND, per germline (reference sequence).

This chain joins TRBV30 and TRBJ1-5; 10 bases are a match to TRBD1. Germline loops: CDR1 GTSNPN, CDR2 SVGIG (reference sequence). The CDR3 length is 15 residues. V shed 5 bases and J 2 bases; nucleotides not matched to a gene: 6. Here the CDR3 reads CAWGQGEFGNQPQHF. In DNA, the CDR3 is TGTGCCTGGGGACAGGGGGAATTCGGCAATCAGCCCCAGCATTTT.

This clone occurred many times. This chain links TRBV9 with TRBJ2-2; 7 bases line up with TRBD2. The germline CDR1 and CDR2 sequences are SGDLS and YYNGEE. CDR3 length: 17 amino acids. V lost 4 bases to trimming and J lost 4 bases; unmatched junction nucleotides: 13. For the CDR3, the DNA is TGTGCCAGCAGCTCGCGAATAGCGGGTACGTCCACCGGGGAGCTGTTTTTT. It yields the protein CASSSRIAGTSTGELFF.

This clone was observed a few times. The rearrangement joins TRBV5-1 to TRBJ2-3; D is ambiguous. V was clipped by 4 bases and J by 5 bases, with 14 bases between them. The CDR3 loop spans 14 amino acids. Germline V gene lookup returns CDR1 SGHRS and CDR2 YFSETQ. CDR3 nucleotides: TGCGCCAGCAGCGTAGGTTTGAGAGTAGATACGCAGTATTTT. Its translation is CASSVGLRVDTQYF.

This chain connects TRBV2 to TRBJ1-2; D is perhaps TRBD1 (6 bases). The CDR3 is 13 amino acids. Trimming took 3 bases from V and 3 from J, leaving 8 bases between them. Germline loops: CDR1 SNHLY, CDR2 FYNNEI. The CDR3 sequence: CASSDHRDYGYTF. In DNA form, the CDR3 reads TGTGCCAGCAGTGATCACAGGGACTATGGCTACACCTTC.

This chain joins TRBV19 and TRBJ2-3, with D tentatively TRBD2 (6 bases). This CDR3 has 13 residues. V was cut by 4 bases and J by 1 base, with 6 bases left in between. Germline CDR1 reads LNHDA; CDR2 reads SQIVND (reference sequence). The chain's CDR3 is CASSRRGTDTQYF. DNA for the CDR3: TGTGCCAGTAGTAGGAGGGGCACAGATACGCAGTATTTT.

The chain has TRBV4-3 and TRBJ2-5; weak D call: TRBD1 (5 bases). Germline V gene lookup returns CDR1 LGHNA and CDR2 YSLEER. The CDR3 is made up of 14 amino acids. The ends were cut back, 0 bases at V and 5 bases at J, with 10 bases in the middle. In DNA form, the CDR3 reads TGCGCCAGCAGCCAAGACAAGGGGCCCGAGACCCAGTACTTC. Its translation is CASSQDKGPETQYF.

The rearrangement uses TRBV18 and TRBJ2-5, with a weak D call TRBD1 (5 bases). V lost 3 bases and J 4 bases, leaving 12 bases between the germline ends. Germline V lookup: CDR1 KGHSH, CDR2 LQKENI. The CDR3 is made up of 14 amino acids. Written as DNA, the CDR3 is TGTGCCAGCTCACCGTCAGGGTACGGAGAGACCCAGTACTTC. Residues: CASSPSGYGETQYF.

The rearrangement uses TRBV5-1 and TRBJ2-5, with 13 bases fitting TRBD2. Germline V gene sequence: CDR1 SGHRS, CDR2 YFSETQ. This CDR3 spans 17 amino acids. J gave up 4 bases and V 4 bases, and 10 bases lay outside the gene matches. The CDR3 loop is CASSPGLAGRAAETQYF. CDR3 DNA sequence: TGCGCCAGCAGCCCGGGACTAGCGGGAAGAGCAGCAGAGACCCAGTACTTC.

The gene calls are TRBV4-1 and TRBJ2-7; 8 positions match TRBD1. V trimming: 4 bases; J trimming: 7 bases; junction bases outside the gene matches: 9. The CDR3 extends over 14 amino acids. The germline CDR1 and CDR2 sequences are MGHRA and YSYEKL. The CDR3 reads CASSRGQGRWEQYF. The CDR3 nucleotides are TGCGCCAGCAGCCGAGGACAGGGCAGATGGGAGCAGTACTTC.

This clone was observed a few times. CDR3 amino acids: CAWRRGQGVTEAFF. In DNA, the CDR3 is TGTGCCTGGAGAAGGGGACAGGGGGTTACTGAAGCTTTCTTT. This chain connects TRBV30 to TRBJ1-1, with TRBD1 matching 11 bases. Germline-derived CDR1 and CDR2 are GTSNPN and SVGIG (reference sequence). This CDR3 has 14 amino acids. V trimming: 3 bases; J trimming: 5 bases; junction bases outside the gene matches: 5.

Written as DNA, the CDR3 is TGTGCCAGCAGCCAGGAATCGCGGAGGGATGAGCAGTTCTTC. Its protein product is CASSQESRRDEQFF. The chain couples TRBV14 to TRBJ2-1; D is perhaps TRBD2 (6 bases). The CDR3 runs to 14 residues. Between the trimmed V and J ends, which lost 3 bases and 8 bases, there was a span of 14 bases. Looked up from germline, CDR1 is SGHDN and CDR2 is FVKESK.

In its sample, this clone was seen a few times. The rearrangement joins TRBV28 to TRBJ1-2, with D maybe TRBD1 (6 bases). The CDR3 extends over 14 amino acids. Looked up from germline, CDR1 is MDHEN and CDR2 is SYDVKM. The V end was cut by 4 bases, the J end by 2 bases, with 11 bases between. The CDR3: CASSSTGFNYGYTF. The CDR3 DNA follows: TGTGCCAGCAGTTCGACAGGCTTCAACTATGGCTACACCTTC.

This clone was detected only a few times. The chain joins TRBV5-1 to TRBJ2-1; D remains unclear. V was pared by 0 bases and J by 8 bases, with 6 bases between. The CDR3 is 12 amino acids. Germline CDR1 is SGHRS and CDR2 is YFSETQ. The CDR3 region has the DNA TGCGCCAGCAGCTTGGCCTCCGATGAGCAGTTCTTC. It is translated as CASSLASDEQFF. The entire variable domain, with the rest obtained from reference TRBV5-1 and TRBJ2-1, is as follows: KAGVTQTPRYLIKTRGQQVTLSCSPISGHRSVSWYQQTPGQGLQFLFEYFSETQRNKGNFPGRFSGRQFSNSRSEMNVSTLELGDSALYLCASSLASDEQFFGPGTRLTVL.

The chain joins TRBV5-1 to TRBJ2-5; D gene ambiguous. Trimming left V 0 bases short and J 2 bases short, with 8 bases between. The CDR3 contains 14 residues. Per the germline V gene, CDR1 is SGHRS and CDR2 is YFSETQ. The DNA of the CDR3 is TGCGCCAGCAGCTTGGTACCGGGTCAAGAGACCCAGTACTTC. It codes for CASSLVPGQETQYF. Full variable domain (missing parts from reference TRBV5-1 and TRBJ2-5): KAGVTQTPRYLIKTRGQQVTLSCSPISGHRSVSWYQQTPGQGLQFLFEYFSETQRNKGNFPGRFSGRQFSNSRSEMNVSTLELGDSALYLCASSLVPGQETQYFGPGTRLLVL.

The chain couples TRBV28 to TRBJ2-5; 7 positions agree with TRBD1. The germline CDR1 and CDR2 sequences are MDHEN and SYDVKM. The CDR3 contains 12 residues. The V and J ends lost 9 bases and 1 base, in that order; junction bases with no gene match: 2. This CDR3 is CASRQGQETQYF. CDR3 bases: TGTGCCAGTCGACAGGGCCAAGAGACCCAGTACTTC.

This clone is a singleton in its sample. The chain links TRBV30 to TRBJ1-2, with 7 bases that match TRBD1. The CDR3 is 11 residues long. Germline CDR1 reads GTSNPN; CDR2 reads SVGIG (reference sequence). The V gene end was trimmed by 0 bases and the J gene end by 14 bases; junction bases not matched to a gene: 6. The CDR3 is CAWSVQGRRTF. DNA for the CDR3: TGTGCCTGGAGTGTACAGGGGCGGAGGACCTTC.